These 13 T cell receptor beta chains came from one sample sequenced in a study of blood T cell repertoires in COVID-19. Profiling relied on immunoSEQ multiplex PCR, and the TCRdb table lists in-frame clones only, not all of them. The table lists 150,000 to 200,000 clones, 84% of them singletons. The sample consisted of peripheral blood. The receptors shown here come from a human donor with acute or convalescent COVID-19. The donor label of this sample is uncertain.

This chain uses TRBV7-9 with TRBJ1-1; D unclear. This CDR3 spans 9 amino acids. Trimming left V 10 bases short and J 11 bases short, with 11 bases between. Germline lookup yields CDR1 SEHNR and CDR2 FQNEAQ (reference sequence). CDR3 amino acids: CATNLGAFF. CDR3 nucleotide sequence: TGTGCCACCAACCTCGGGGCTTTCTTT.

The V and J genes are TRBV28 and TRBJ1-5; 11 nucleotides line up with TRBD1. The CDR3 is 14 amino acids. Trimming removed 7 bases from V and 7 bases from J; junction bases left unmatched: 6. Germline-derived CDR1 and CDR2 are MDHEN and SYDVKM. Written as DNA, the CDR3 is TGTGCCAGCATAGGGACAGGGGGGGGACAGCCCCAGCATTTT. Encoded protein: CASIGTGGGQPQHF.

The rearrangement joins TRBV28 to TRBJ1-1; the D gene is possibly TRBD1 (5 bases). This CDR3 is built from 15 residues. The ends were cut back, 3 bases at V and 2 bases at J, with 13 bases in the middle. CDR1 is MDHEN and CDR2 is SYDVKM in the germline V gene. The DNA of the CDR3 is TGTGCCAGCAGTTTTGTTCGGACACCAAACACTGAAGCTTTCTTT. Translating gives CASSFVRTPNTEAFF.

In DNA form, the CDR3 reads TGTGCCAGCAGCCAAGATGCGGCAGCTTACTCTGGAAACACCATATATTTT. It codes for CASSQDAAAYSGNTIYF. The chain recombines TRBV4-2 with TRBJ1-3; no clear D. V was pared by 0 bases and J by 0 bases, with 12 bases between. This CDR3 region has 17 residues. CDR1 is LGHNA and CDR2 is YNFKEQ in the germline V gene.

The gene calls are TRBV18 and TRBJ2-1, with 10 bases identical to TRBD2. Germline V gene sequence: CDR1 KGHSH, CDR2 LQKENI. J gave up 7 bases and V 3 bases, and 12 bases lay outside the gene matches. The CDR3 spans 17 residues. For the CDR3, the DNA is TGTGCCAGCTCACCTCCATTAAGCGGGGGGGCAGGGAATGAGCAGTTCTTC. This translates into CASSPPLSGGAGNEQFF.

Concerning this clone itself: The sample holds other DNA sequences that translate to the same CDR3. This chain joins TRBV28 and TRBJ2-3, with a possible D match to TRBD2 (5 bases). The CDR3 has 13 residues. CDR1 is MDHEN and CDR2 is SYDVKM in the germline V gene. Trimming removed 6 bases from V and 1 base from J, with 8 bases in between. CDR3 in DNA: TGTGCCAGCAGCCTGAGGGGCACAGATACGCAGTATTTT. This gives the protein CASSLRGTDTQYF. The full variable domain, its missing parts supplied by reference TRBV28 and TRBJ2-3, is DVKVTQSSRYLVKRTGEKVFLECVQDMDHENMFWYRQDPGLGLRLIYFSYDVKMKEKGDIPEGYSVSREKKERFSLILESASTNQTSMYLCASSLRGTDTQYFGPGTRLTVL.

The genes are TRBV27 and TRBJ2-7; 8 nucleotides align to TRBD2. In germline, CDR1 is MNHEY, CDR2 SMNVEV (reference sequence). The J segment lost 3 bases and the V segment lost 5 bases, leaving 15 bases of the junction unmatched. The CDR3 is 17 residues long. This CDR3 is CASSNLVGSGTSYEQYF. The DNA of the CDR3 is TGTGCCAGCAGTAACCTAGTGGGTAGCGGGACCAGCTACGAGCAGTACTTC.

This chain links TRBV6-1 with TRBJ1-1, with D possibly matching TRBD1 (5 bases). Trimming cost V 4 bases and J 4 bases, with 19 bases left between them. Germline CDR1 reads MNHNS; CDR2 reads SASEGT. The CDR3 is 16 amino acids. The CDR3 coding sequence is TGTGCCAGCAGTGGCCCGACAGCCGACTTTCGCACTGAAGCTTTCTTT. Its translation is CASSGPTADFRTEAFF.

The gene calls are TRBV23-1 and TRBJ1-1; D is perhaps TRBD1 (6 bases). TRBV23-1 is labeled an ORF, and its function is uncertain. The CDR3 has 15 amino acids. The V end lost 11 bases, the J end lost 4 bases, and 23 bases lay between the germline ends. CDR3 in DNA: TGCGCCTTAGTCTCCGGGATTACCAGGGGCACTGAAGCTTTCTTT. This encodes CALVSGITRGTEAFF.

This rearrangement joins TRBV29-1 to TRBJ2-7; the D gene is possibly TRBD1 (6 bases). V lost 4 bases to trimming and J lost 7 bases, with 11 bases between them. The CDR3 runs 11 residues. Looked up from germline, CDR1 is SQVTM and CDR2 is ANQGSEA. The CDR3, as DNA: TGCAGCGTTGTTAAGGGGGATGAGCAGTACTTC. It translates to CSVVKGDEQYF.

This clone appeared a single time. V and J are TRBV13 and TRBJ2-7, with unresolved D. Germline values: CDR1 PRHDT, CDR2 FYEKMQ (reference sequence). This CDR3 contains 14 residues. Trimming shortened V by 0 bases and J by 4 bases, and 10 bases separated the two germline ends. CDR3 sequence (DNA): TGTGCCAGCAGCTTAGGACCTGTCACTTACGAGCAGTACTTC. Protein sequence: CASSLGPVTYEQYF.

The rearrangement joins TRBV6-5 to TRBJ1-4; no reliable D call. CDR1 and CDR2 (germline): MNHEY, SVGAGI. With 5 bases removed from V and 4 bases from J, the gap between germline ends came to 8 bases. The CDR3 extends over 13 amino acids. The CDR3 nucleotides read TGTGCCAGCAGTCGGGGAGTTAATGAAAAACTGTTTTTT. Protein: CASSRGVNEKLFF.

This clone was counted once. V and J are TRBV19 and TRBJ2-1, with 8 bases fitting TRBD1. With V trimmed by 8 bases and J by 9 bases, 12 bases remained unmatched. Looked up from germline, CDR1 is LNHDA and CDR2 is SQIVND (reference sequence). The CDR3 contains 14 residues. The CDR3 protein is CASGLLGQGGEQFF. DNA of the CDR3: TGTGCCAGTGGTCTCTTAGGACAGGGAGGTGAGCAGTTCTTC.